Shown below are 15 T cell receptor beta chains from a single sample sequenced in a study of T cells expressing NK-cell markers (dated by TCRdb to about 2020). The protocol used for the library was 5' RACE. These reads were obtained on an Illumina HiSeq 2000. Reads reprocessed by TCRdb are summarized as one entry per CDR3 protein sequence, and DNA is absent. The table for this sample records roughly 390,000 distinct CDR3 sequences. The ten largest clonotypes hold 5.2% of the sample. Sequencing was done on a sample of blood T cells: a sorted CD56 or NKG2C T cell subset, CD4+ or CD8+ T cells, or bulk PBMC T cells (not recorded which). The receptor set was obtained from a man aged 18 to 69 in good health.

The chain links TRBV20-1 to TRBJ1-1; TCRdb's D call, TRBD1, is unchecked because there is no DNA. This CDR3 contains 15 residues. Per the germline V gene, CDR1 is DFQATT and CDR2 is SNEGSKA (reference sequence). The CDR3 loop reads CSARDIWTMNTEAFF.

The genes are TRBV7-9 and TRBJ1-2; TCRdb's D call of TRBD1 is untestable without DNA. The CDR3 has 16 amino acids. Germline loops: CDR1 SEHNR, CDR2 FQNEAQ (reference sequence). The CDR3 loop reads CASSLTSGTANYGYTF.

This chain links TRBV6-1 with TRBJ1-1. Germline-derived CDR1 and CDR2 are MNHNS and SASEGT. The CDR3 totals 15 residues. This CDR3 is CASSEAYRMNTEAFF.

The chain joins TRBV19 to TRBJ2-3; absent DNA, TCRdb's TRBD1 call cannot be checked. The CDR3 extends over 13 amino acids. Looked up from germline, CDR1 is LNHDA and CDR2 is SQIVND (reference sequence). CDR3 protein: CASSGPGSDTQYF.

V usage is TRBV9 and J usage is TRBJ2-2. The CDR3 runs to 16 residues. Per germline, CDR1 SGDLS and CDR2 YYNGEE. CDR3 in amino acids: CASSVDPGYNTGELFF.

The V and J genes are TRBV6-1 and TRBJ1-2; TCRdb proposes TRBD1, but this gene call is untestable without DNA. The V gene's germline CDR1 is MNHNS and CDR2 SASEGT. The CDR3 has 13 residues. CDR3 sequence reads: CASTQTGGYGYTF.

V gene TRBV12-3 or TRBV12-4 combines with J gene TRBJ1-3; the TRBD1 assignment by TCRdb is unverifiable without DNA. The CDR3 is 19 residues long. CDR3 protein: CASSPYGGRASRAGNTIYF.

This rearrangement joins TRBV7-8 to TRBJ1-1. CDR1 is SGHVS, CDR2 FQNEAQ, per germline. The CDR3 loop spans 14 amino acids. CDR3 in amino acids: CASSRAEGPTEAFF.

The CDR3 protein is CASSPHDSSKNIQYF. V is TRBV6-2 or TRBV6-3 and J is TRBJ2-4; absent DNA, TCRdb's TRBD1 call cannot be checked. The CDR3 sequence is 15 residues long. The germline V gene has CDR1 MNHEY and CDR2 SVGEGT.

This chain uses TRBV18 with TRBJ2-3. Germline loops: CDR1 KGHSH, CDR2 LQKENI. The CDR3 length is 16 residues. CDR3 amino acids: CASSRGRSPSTDTQYF.

V gene TRBV9 combines with J gene TRBJ1-5; TCRdb lists TRBD1, though no DNA is available to test this call. The CDR3 is 15 amino acids. Per germline, CDR1 SGDLS and CDR2 YYNGEE. The CDR3 protein is CASSVGTGGGQPQHF. The whole variable domain, filled in from reference TRBV9 and TRBJ1-5, reads DSGVTQTPKHLITATGQRVTLRCSPRSGDLSVYWYQQSLDQGLQFLIQYYNGEERAKGNILERFSAQQFPDLHSELNLSSLELGDSALYFCASSVGTGGGQPQHFGDGTRLSIL.

The chain couples TRBV20-1 to TRBJ2-5; TCRdb's D gene call, TRBD1, goes unchecked for lack of DNA. This CDR3 region has 18 residues. CDR1 is DFQATT and CDR2 is SNEGSKA in the germline V gene (reference sequence). The CDR3 here is CSASYRQTTITYQETQYF.

This chain connects TRBV5-1 to TRBJ1-2; TCRdb's assignment of TRBD1 cannot be checked, as there is no DNA. Germline CDR1 and CDR2: SGHRS and YFSETQ. This CDR3 is 15 amino acids long. The CDR3 sequence: CASSYNRGDFAGYTF.

The genes are TRBV29-1 and TRBJ2-5; absent DNA, TCRdb's TRBD1 call cannot be checked. The length of the CDR3 is 15 residues. Germline values: CDR1 SQVTM, CDR2 ANQGSEA. The CDR3 reads CSVVIWAYDKETQYF. Full variable domain (outside the CDR3, taken from reference TRBV29-1 and TRBJ2-5): SAVISQKPSRDICQRGTSLTIQCQVDSQVTMMFWYRQQPGQSLTLIATANQGSEATYESGFVIDKFPISRPNLTFSTLTVSNMSPEDSSIYLCSVVIWAYDKETQYFGPGTRLLVL.

The chain uses TRBV9 and TRBJ1-1; TCRdb outputs TRBD1, but without DNA this stays unchecked. The V gene's germline CDR1 is SGDLS and CDR2 YYNGEE. The CDR3 length is 15 residues. The chain's CDR3 is CASSVEGGRGSEAFF.